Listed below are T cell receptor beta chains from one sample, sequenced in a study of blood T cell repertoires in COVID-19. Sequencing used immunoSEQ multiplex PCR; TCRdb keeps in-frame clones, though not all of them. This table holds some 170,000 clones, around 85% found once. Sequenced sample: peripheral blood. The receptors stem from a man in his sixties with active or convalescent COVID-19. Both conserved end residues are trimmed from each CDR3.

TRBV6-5 ASSSPLTGGETQY
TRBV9 ASSVVDSAGSPLH
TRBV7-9 ATGASGGTEAF
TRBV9 ASSVGQSGETQY
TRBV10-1 ASTPGGAGENEQF
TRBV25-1 ASSERTGSSEKLF
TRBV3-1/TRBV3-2 ASSQAGFKDYGYT
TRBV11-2 ASSLESTQY
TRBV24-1 ATSDDRAGGEDEQF
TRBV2 ASRGLAGGPTKTDTQY
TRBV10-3 AISDIRTVSAGGPETQY
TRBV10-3 AISDQYNSPLH
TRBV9 ASSVRPGQGYEKLF
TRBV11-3 ASSPRGVSTDTQY
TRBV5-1 ASSLEAGGQWYNEQF
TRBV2 AGRLDSYTGELF
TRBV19 ASSSQGAGTEPQH
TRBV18 ASSGQANEKLF
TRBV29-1 SVEEGEFEGAF
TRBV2 AGPSGAVDPNTEAF
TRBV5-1 ASSLGGGEGSGELF
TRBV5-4 ASSLQGGTDTQY
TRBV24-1 ATSGRSGIGYNEQF
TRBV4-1 ASSQDIRPTNEKLF
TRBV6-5 ASSYRDSDGLGEQY
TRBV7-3 ASSYAGGQEQF
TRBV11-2 ASSSYRLEAPGNTIY
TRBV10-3 AITGVGNTEAF
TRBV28 ASSLLRTGVLETQY
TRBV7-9 ASSLVPGKQDTQY
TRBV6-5 ASVAEPETQY
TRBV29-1 SVAGTADRAPNYGYT
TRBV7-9 ASSFQTGQETQY
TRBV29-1 SVGLTGYQETQY
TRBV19 ASSIGLAGVQETQY
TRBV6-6 ASSQLGTGGTETQY
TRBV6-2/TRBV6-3 ASSQRASSKNIQY
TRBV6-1 ASSEAQGGLDTQY
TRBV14 ASSQGRLRADEQY
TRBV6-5 ASSTDWRSYEQY
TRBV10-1 ASSESSANNEQF
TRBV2 ASSEAPTGHQPQH
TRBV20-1 SARQGNEQY
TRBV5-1 ASSLVGLAGTDTQY
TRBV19 ASLDRSFSNQPQH
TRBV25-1 ASSEQGHGYT
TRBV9 ASSVNRDRVIHGELF
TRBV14 ASRASGGARNNEQF